One sample yielded the 13 T cell receptor beta chains listed below, sequenced in a study of T cells in Graves' hyperthyroidism and ophthalmopathy (dated by TCRdb to about 2019). Library prep was done by multiplex PCR. The sample was run on an Illumina HiSeq 2000. The TCR beta CDR3 regions were amplified from the RNA transcripts. The first round of RT-PCR for the TCR CDR3 was performed with the HTBI primer set and the Qiagen OneStep RT-PCR kit. The public sequencing data were trimmed at Q25 with fastp and processed into clonotypes with MiXCR by TCRdb, which kept only in-frame beta chains. Entries that share a CDR3 protein sequence are merged under the most common genes and DNA. Here the sample has some 690,000 distinct CDR3 sequences; about 18% occur a single time. The top ten hold around 16% of the sample. Source material: blood. These receptors were obtained from a man aged 50 to 59 with Graves' hyperthyroidism.

In regard to this clonotype: It may be a read error: a sequence one base away is much more abundant. The V gene is TRBV18, the J gene TRBJ2-7, with no clear D. The J call may be mistaken, given a closer DNA end match to TRBJ2-1. The CDR3 totals 14 residues. Germline CDR1 is KGHSH and CDR2 is LQKENI. This CDR3 reads CASSPQENSYEQFF. The CDR3 DNA sequence: TGTGCCAGCTCGCCTCAGGAGAACTCCTACGAGCAGTTCTTC.

This chain joins TRBV27 and TRBJ2-7, with TRBD2 matching over 15 bases. With 5 bases clipped from V and 1 base from J, the junction kept 9 bases outside the gene matches. The CDR3 extends over 18 amino acids. Per germline, CDR1 MNHEY and CDR2 SMNVEV (reference sequence). CDR3: CASSITGTSGRSSYEQYF. The CDR3 nucleotides are TGTGCCAGCAGTATAACCGGGACTAGCGGGAGGTCATCCTACGAGCAGTACTTC.

V and J are TRBV15 and TRBJ2-5; 11 nucleotides match TRBD2. With 5 bases clipped from V and 7 bases from J, the junction kept 9 bases outside the gene matches. Germline V gene data show CDR1 as LNHNV and CDR2 as YYDKDF (reference sequence). The CDR3 has 15 residues. This chain's CDR3 is CATSGIAGGPGTQYF. In nucleotides, the CDR3 is TGTGCCACCAGCGGGATAGCGGGAGGGCCCGGGACCCAGTACTTC.

This clonotype has ten or more counts. V is TRBV28 and J is TRBJ1-1, with D unresolved. Trimming left V 6 bases short and J 0 bases short, with 2 bases between. Germline V gene sequence: CDR1 MDHEN, CDR2 SYDVKM. The length of the CDR3 is 11 residues. The CDR3 spells CASRLNTEAFF. DNA of the CDR3: TGTGCCAGCAGACTGAACACTGAAGCTTTCTTT.

This clonotype was counted many times. The chain combines TRBV28 with TRBJ2-7, with unresolved D. The germline V gene encodes CDR1 MDHEN and CDR2 SYDVKM. CDR3 length: 12 residues. The germline V and J ends were trimmed by 6 bases and 2 bases, with 8 bases remaining between them. CDR3 residues: CASSLYPYEQYF. CDR3 nucleotide sequence: TGTGCCAGCAGCCTTTACCCCTACGAGCAGTACTTC.

The chain combines TRBV19 with TRBJ1-5; 7 bases fit TRBD1. This CDR3 has 14 amino acids. J gave up 6 bases and V 7 bases, and 9 bases lay outside the gene matches. CDR1 is LNHDA, CDR2 SQIVND, per germline (reference sequence). CDR3 bases: TGTGCCAGTACTGACGACAGGGTGGGTCAGCCCCAGCATTTT. Residues: CASTDDRVGQPQHF.

This clonotype was detected many times. The DNA for the CDR3 is TGTGCCTGGGCTAGCGGGAGGACTAATGAGCAGTTCTTC. It translates to CAWASGRTNEQFF. The chain combines TRBV30 with TRBJ2-1, with 11 bases that match TRBD2. Germline V gives CDR1 GTSNPN, CDR2 SVGIG (reference sequence). The J segment lost 7 bases and the V segment lost 5 bases, leaving 4 bases of the junction unmatched. This CDR3 has 13 residues.

In its sample, this clonotype was seen many times. This sequence joins TRBV27 and TRBJ1-1, with D perhaps matching TRBD1 (5 bases). Germline CDR1 and CDR2: MNHEY and SMNVEV (reference sequence). Trimming left V 5 bases short and J 1 base short, with 14 bases between. The CDR3 has 15 amino acids. Here the CDR3 DNA reads TGTGCCAGCAGTCGAAGCCTGACAGAGAACACTGAAGCTTTCTTT. Residues: CASSRSLTENTEAFF.

Only a few counts were recorded for this clonotype. The chain is built from TRBV9 and TRBJ2-2, with D unclear. CDR3 length: 15 residues. Trimming removed 3 bases at V and 2 bases at J, with 11 bases between. Per the germline V gene, CDR1 is SGDLS and CDR2 is YYNGEE. This chain's CDR3 is CASSAGQLNTGELFF. CDR3 bases: TGTGCCAGCAGCGCGGGTCAACTAAACACCGGGGAGCTGTTTTTT. Supplemented by reference TRBV9 and TRBJ2-2, the full variable domain reads DSGVTQTPKHLITATGQRVTLRCSPRSGDLSVYWYQQSLDQGLQFLIQYYNGEERAKGNILERFSAQQFPDLHSELNLSSLELGDSALYFCASSAGQLNTGELFFGEGSRLTVL.

The rearrangement links TRBV29-1 to TRBJ2-3, with 12 bases lining up with TRBD2. The CDR3 covers 15 residues. Germline values: CDR1 SQVTM, CDR2 ANQGSEA. After removal of 6 bases from V and 0 bases from J, the junction contained 4 bases not matched to a gene. The CDR3 sequence: CSVFGTSGSTDTQYF. The CDR3 DNA follows: TGCAGCGTCTTCGGGACTAGCGGGAGCACAGATACGCAGTATTTT.

The CDR3, as DNA: TGTGCCAGCAGTTGGGGCTATGAAGAGACCCAGTACTTC. This sequence encodes CASSWGYEETQYF. The chain joins TRBV6-2 or TRBV6-3 to TRBJ2-5; possibly TRBD1 for D (5 bases). Looked up from germline, CDR1 is MNHEY and CDR2 is SVGEGT. The germline V and J ends were trimmed by 4 bases and 3 bases, with 9 bases remaining between them. CDR3 size: 13 residues.

J is TRBJ2-2 and V is TRBV5-4, with 8 positions matching TRBD2. Germline trimming cut 8 bases from V and 4 bases from J; bases unmatched to any gene: 10. CDR1 is SGHNT and CDR2 is YYREEE in the germline V gene (reference sequence). The CDR3 is 15 amino acids. DNA for the CDR3: TGTGCCAGAGTTGGGGAAGCGGGGGTCACCGGGGAGCTGTTTTTT. Its translation: CARVGEAGVTGELFF.

This rearrangement joins TRBV29-1 to TRBJ1-2, with 8 bases fitting TRBD1. There are 13 residues in the CDR3. Germline V gene lookup returns CDR1 SQVTM and CDR2 ANQGSEA. V dropped 7 bases and J dropped 6; count of bases not matched to a gene: 10. The CDR3 reads CSDQGAQVDGYTF. CDR3 DNA sequence: TGCAGCGACCAGGGGGCGCAGGTCGATGGCTACACCTTC.